The TCR beta chain described here comes from a study of blood T cells in healthy people across ages. With 8 bases clipped from V and 3 bases from J, the junction kept 8 bases outside the gene matches. The CDR3 consists of 15 residues. Germline V gene data show CDR1 as SSHAT and CDR2 as FNYEAQ (reference sequence). The people who gave samples were healthy Caucasians from Russia, aged roughly 6 to 100. This clonotype appeared a single time. A sample-barcoded 5' primer and a J-beta primer mix were used in a second PCR of roughly 6 to 11 cycles. Each CDR3 protein gets one entry after TCRdb re-called the 5' RACE reads with MiXCR. Among approximately 850,000 distinct CDR3 sequences listed, about three fifths were seen once.

The chain joins TRBV7-7 to TRBJ2-5; 11 nucleotides line up with TRBD2. What was sequenced was blood. The TCR was taken from a man younger than 40 in good health. The CDR3 sequence is CASGSTSGVEETQYF. For the CDR3, the DNA is TGTGCCAGCGGCTCGACTAGCGGGGTTGAAGAGACCCAGTACTTC. The full variable domain, rest sourced from reference TRBV7-7 and TRBJ2-5, is GAGVSQSPRYKVTKRGQDVTLRCDPISSHATLYWYQQALGQGPEFLTYFNYEAQPDKSGLPSDRFSAERPEGSISTLTIQRTEQRDSAMYRCASGSTSGVEETQYFGPGTRLLVL.